This T cell receptor (beta chain) was profiled in a study of T cells in Graves' hyperthyroidism and ophthalmopathy. There were TCR beta CDR3 regions amplified from RNA transcripts. TCR CDR3 underwent first-round RT-PCR with the HTBI primer set. TCRdb fed the multiplex PCR reads into MiXCR, producing one record per CDR3 protein. This table holds around 350,000 distinct CDR3 sequences, roughly 17% found once. The sample holds many counts of this clonotype. Sequencing was done on a sample of blood. The receptor was derived from a woman aged 25-40 years with Graves' hyperthyroidism that later progressed to Graves' ophthalmopathy.

The CDR3 sequence is CAIAEGGNQPQHF. Here the CDR3 DNA reads TGTGCCATCGCGGAGGGAGGCAATCAGCCCCAGCATTTT. The V and J genes are TRBV6-1 and TRBJ1-5; unclear D gene. This CDR3 contains 13 residues. The V end lost 10 bases, the J end lost 2 bases, and 12 bases lay between the germline ends. The germline V gene has CDR1 MNHNS and CDR2 SASEGT.